The next 20 T cell receptor beta chains were all read from a single sample in a study of blood T cells in healthy people across ages (dated by TCRdb to the mid-2010s). To prepare the library, 5' RACE was applied. For sequencing, an Illumina HiSeq 2500 was employed. The second PCR ran for about 6 to 11 cycles and used a J-beta primer mix along with a sample-barcoded 5' primer. TCRdb handled the public reads itself, with Q25 trimming in fastp and clone calling in MiXCR, and kept productive beta chains. Merged by CDR3 protein, the rows form single entries marked with the most common genes and DNA. Counted in this sample were around 320,000 distinct CDR3 sequences; 27% of them appeared once. 29% of the sample is taken by the ten largest. Sequencing was done on a sample of blood. Receptors were obtained from a woman between 65 and 79 years old in good health.

This clonotype has a handful of counts. This chain uses TRBV20-1 with TRBJ2-1; TRBD2 agrees at 7 bases. Losses at the gene ends were 3 bases for V and 6 bases for J; bases not matched to a gene: 5. CDR3 size: 13 residues. Germline CDR1 reads DFQATT; CDR2 reads SNEGSKA (reference sequence). CDR3 in DNA: TGCAGTGCTAGGGGGGGGTTCGGCAATGAGCAGTTCTTC. Translating gives CSARGGFGNEQFF.

CDR3 DNA: TGTGCCAGCAGCCATGGCCGACTAGCGGGAGAAGAGACCCAGTACTTC. Translating it yields CASSHGRLAGEETQYF. V gene TRBV3-1 combines with J gene TRBJ2-5, with 12 bases lining up with TRBD2. The CDR3 is made up of 16 amino acids. The trim removed 3 bases at V and 3 bases at J, leaving 5 bases unmatched. Looked up from germline, CDR1 is LGHDT and CDR2 is YNNKEL (reference sequence).

The genes are TRBV20-1 and TRBJ2-2, with D perhaps TRBD2 (7 bases). CDR1 is DFQATT and CDR2 is SNEGSKA in the germline V gene (reference sequence). The CDR3 extends over 16 amino acids. The CDR3 DNA sequence: TGCGCCGCACAAAAAGGGGGGGCCTTGAACACCGGGGAGCTGTTTTTT. This gives the protein CAAQKGGALNTGELFF.

The chain couples TRBV7-2 to TRBJ1-2; the D gene is possibly TRBD1 (6 bases). With 1 base removed from V and 3 bases from J, the gap between germline ends came to 9 bases. Per germline, CDR1 SGHTA and CDR2 FQGNSA. CDR3 size: 14 residues. The chain's CDR3 is CASSLGPGDYGYTF. CDR3 DNA: TGTGCCAGCAGCTTAGGCCCAGGGGACTATGGCTACACCTTC.

This clonotype was found a few times. This chain uses TRBV7-2 with TRBJ2-2, with D perhaps TRBD1 (5 bases). The germline CDR1 and CDR2 sequences are SGHTA and FQGNSA. This CDR3 has 15 residues. Trimming left V 6 bases short and J 0 bases short, with 11 bases between. Here the CDR3 reads CASRSSRANTGELFF. CDR3 DNA sequence: TGTGCCAGCAGAAGTAGCAGGGCGAACACCGGGGAGCTGTTTTTT.

This chain joins TRBV11-1 and TRBJ2-1; D unresolved. V was clipped by 0 bases and J by 3 bases, with 15 bases between them. The CDR3 length is 17 residues. Germline V gene data show CDR1 as SGHAT and CDR2 as FQDESV (reference sequence). For the CDR3, the DNA is TGTGCCAGCAGCTTAGCGGGCGGTGACATTCTCTACAATGAGCAGTTCTTC. Its translation: CASSLAGGDILYNEQFF.

V and J are TRBV7-2 and TRBJ2-7; D perhaps matches TRBD2 (5 bases). With 1 base removed from V and 6 bases from J, the gap between germline ends came to 13 bases. Germline CDR1 reads SGHTA; CDR2 reads FQGNSA. There are 14 residues in the CDR3. The CDR3 loop reads CASSLVRSGGEQYF. CDR3 bases: TGTGCCAGCAGCTTAGTAAGGAGCGGAGGCGAGCAGTACTTC.

This clonotype has ten or more counts. The rearrangement joins TRBV28 to TRBJ1-1; tentative D call: TRBD1 (5 bases). The ends were cut back, 6 bases at V and 0 bases at J, with 11 bases in the middle. Germline CDR1 reads MDHEN; CDR2 reads SYDVKM. This CDR3 has 14 amino acids. The CDR3 bases are TGTGCCAGCAGATCTCAGGGTTTGAACACTGAAGCTTTCTTT. Residues: CASRSQGLNTEAFF.

In its sample, this clonotype was seen once. V usage is TRBV6-1 and J usage is TRBJ2-3; a possible D gene is TRBD2 (6 bases). CDR3 size: 16 residues. With 6 bases removed from V and 2 bases from J, the gap between germline ends came to 18 bases. The germline V gene encodes CDR1 MNHNS and CDR2 SASEGT. CDR3 nucleotides: TGTGCCAGCAGGGCAGGCGGGATCAGAACCACAGATACGCAGTATTTT. Encoded protein: CASRAGGIRTTDTQYF.

The chain has TRBV6-6 and TRBJ2-7; tentatively, D is TRBD2 (6 bases). The CDR3 is 12 residues long. V was pared by 6 bases and J by 6 bases, with 12 bases between. Germline V gene lookup returns CDR1 MNHNY and CDR2 SVGAGI (reference sequence). The DNA of the CDR3 is TGTGCCAGCAGGGAGGGAAGGGTCGAGCAGTACTTC. Translating it yields CASREGRVEQYF.

J is TRBJ1-1 and V is TRBV12-3 or TRBV12-4, with TRBD1 as a possible D gene (6 bases). The CDR3 has 18 residues. V lost 0 bases and J 1 base, leaving 18 bases between the germline ends. CDR3 sequence reads: CASSLAGKKGGGNTEAFF. CDR3 in DNA: TGTGCCAGCAGTTTAGCGGGGAAGAAGGGAGGGGGGAACACTGAAGCTTTCTTT.

CDR3 in amino acids: CAISEAGTGSYNEQFF. Here the CDR3 DNA reads TGTGCCATCAGTGAGGCGGGGACAGGCTCCTACAATGAGCAGTTCTTC. The V call is TRBV10-3, the J call TRBJ2-1; 8 bases agree with TRBD1. Looked up from germline, CDR1 is ENHRY and CDR2 is SYGVKD. There are 16 residues in the CDR3. V was clipped by 2 bases and J by 0 bases; unmatched bases: 3.

The chain joins TRBV29-1 to TRBJ2-5, with D possibly being TRBD1 (6 bases). This CDR3 comprises 13 residues. The V gene's germline CDR1 is SQVTM and CDR2 ANQGSEA. V lost 7 bases and J lost 1, with 13 bases in between. CDR3 DNA: TGCAGCGCTAGGACAGCCCTCCAAGAGACCCAGTACTTC. Residues: CSARTALQETQYF.

Only a few counts were recorded for this clonotype. The chain links TRBV5-1 to TRBJ1-2; possibly TRBD1 for D (5 bases). Per the germline V gene, CDR1 is SGHRS and CDR2 is YFSETQ. The CDR3 extends over 14 amino acids. Between the trimmed V and J ends, which lost 0 bases and 3 bases, there was a span of 9 bases. This CDR3 is CASSLAWGHYGYTF. For the CDR3, the DNA is TGCGCCAGCAGCTTGGCCTGGGGCCACTATGGCTACACCTTC.

The V gene is TRBV9, the J gene TRBJ2-5, with 7 bases that match TRBD2. The J segment lost 5 bases and the V segment lost 1 base, leaving 8 bases of the junction unmatched. There are 15 residues in the CDR3. CDR1 and CDR2 from the germline V gene are SGDLS and YYNGEE. The CDR3 sequence: CASSVTSGGRETQYF. CDR3 in DNA: TGTGCCAGCAGCGTAACGTCGGGAGGCCGGGAGACCCAGTACTTC. The full variable domain, in which reference TRBV9 and TRBJ2-5 provide the parts outside the CDR3, is DSGVTQTPKHLITATGQRVTLRCSPRSGDLSVYWYQQSLDQGLQFLIQYYNGEERAKGNILERFSAQQFPDLHSELNLSSLELGDSALYFCASSVTSGGRETQYFGPGTRLLVL.

This clonotype was picked up a small number of times. The chain carries TRBV20-1 and TRBJ2-5; maybe TRBD2 (5 bases). The J call may be incorrect, as the DNA end agrees better with TRBJ2-7. This CDR3 comprises 11 residues. From germline, CDR1 is DFQATT and CDR2 SNEGSKA (reference sequence). The CDR3 loop is CSAEGSYEQYF. In DNA, the CDR3 is TGCAGTGCAGAGGGCTCCTACGAGCAGTACTTC.

This clonotype occurred a few times. The chain couples TRBV29-1 to TRBJ1-1, with 7 nucleotides matching TRBD1. The CDR3 is 14 amino acids. Germline lookup yields CDR1 SQVTM and CDR2 ANQGSEA. With V trimmed by 6 bases and J by 4 bases, 11 bases remained unmatched. The CDR3: CSVTRGSGATEAFF. The CDR3 DNA reads TGCAGCGTGACCAGGGGGTCGGGGGCCACTGAAGCTTTCTTT. The variable domain in full, with the rest retrieved from reference TRBV29-1 and TRBJ1-1, is SAVISQKPSRDICQRGTSLTIQCQVDSQVTMMFWYRQQPGQSLTLIATANQGSEATYESGFVIDKFPISRPNLTFSTLTVSNMSPEDSSIYLCSVTRGSGATEAFFGQGTRLTVV.

V gene TRBV28 combines with J gene TRBJ1-1; D possibly corresponds to TRBD1 (6 bases). There are 18 residues in the CDR3. The germline CDR1 and CDR2 sequences are MDHEN and SYDVKM. Trimming took 7 bases from V and 5 from J, leaving 29 bases between them. This CDR3 reads CASTPGGAWGTGGTEAFF. CDR3 sequence (DNA): TGTGCCAGCACCCCGGGGGGGGCCTGGGGCACAGGTGGGACTGAAGCTTTCTTT.

A few counts support this clonotype. V gene TRBV7-2 combines with J gene TRBJ2-1; D is possibly TRBD2 (5 bases). CDR1 is SGHTA, CDR2 FQGNSA, per germline. The CDR3 has 11 residues. V shed 7 bases and J shed 9 bases, with 10 bases lying between them. CDR3 DNA: TGTGCCAGCACGTCTAGCATTGAGCAGTTCTTC. It translates to CASTSSIEQFF.

About this clonotype: A read error is likely, as this CDR3 ends without the conserved phenylalanine or tryptophan. V and J are TRBV7-2 and TRBJ2-1; 10 positions agree with TRBD2. The germline CDR1 and CDR2 sequences are SGHTA and FQGNSA. V was pared by 1 base and J by 0 bases, with 6 bases of the junction left unmatched. The CDR3 covers 18 residues. The CDR3 reads CASSLVASGRSSYNEQFL. The CDR3 bases are TGTGCCAGCAGCTTAGTGGCTAGCGGGAGAAGCTCCTACAATGAGCAGTTCCTC.